This record covers a single T cell receptor (beta chain). This specimen comes from a study of blood T cell repertoires in COVID-19. Looking at the study overall: The origin of the acute and convalescent COVID-19 samples was the United States, Italy and Spain. T cells, B-cell-depleted T cells, or PBMCs provided the cDNA or gDNA that served as material.

In the source study's methods: Scientists estimated how many nucleated cells there were by amplifying reference gene primers. Repertoires were generated with immunoSEQ multiplex PCR, while TCRdb's copy carries only in-frame clones and drops some. V, J and clone size derive from that table, while D and trimming were established from the DNA sequence. The sample holds 300,000 to 450,000 clones, over 65% seen once. This CDR3 is 13 amino acids long. Germline CDR1 SGHNT, CDR2 YYREEE (reference sequence). Unmatched junction bases numbered 4, after V lost 2 bases and J lost 7 bases. The specimen sequenced was peripheral blood. The chain is built from TRBV5-4 and TRBJ2-7; 9 positions match TRBD1. The TCR sequence derives from a human donor with acute or convalescent COVID-19. The donor label of this sample is uncertain. In DNA, the CDR3 is TGTGCCAGCAGCTTTGGACAGGGGCTAGAGCAGTACTTC. It is translated as CASSFGQGLEQYF.